The clone carrying this T cell receptor beta chain was seen once. The entry originates in a study of blood T cell repertoires in COVID-19. The CDR3 has 17 residues. With 4 bases clipped from V and 9 bases from J, the junction kept 18 bases outside the gene matches. Germline V CDR1 and CDR2: LGHDT, YNNKEL (reference sequence). Per the authors' pipeline: The authors estimated nucleated cell counts from reference gene primer amplification. The assay was immunoSEQ multiplex PCR, and TCRdb's table has in-frame clones only and misses some. V, J and clone size are those of that table, while D and trimming were read from the DNA. The data hold about 130,000 clones, with approximately 83% observed a single time.

The V and J genes are TRBV3-1 (or the pseudogene TRBV3-2) and TRBJ2-1, with 7 bases fitting TRBD2. Sequencing used peripheral blood. The clonotype comes from a man aged 35 to 55 with active or convalescent COVID-19. The CDR3 is CASSPSQAGLGPREQFF. In DNA form, the CDR3 reads TGTGCCAGCAGCCCTTCCCAAGCGGGGCTGGGCCCCCGTGAGCAGTTCTTC.